This T cell receptor beta chain stems from a study of blood T cell repertoires in COVID-19. At the level of the study: Spain, Italy and the United States supplied samples that represented acute and convalescent COVID-19. Sample material is recorded as cDNA or gDNA derived from T cells, B-cell-depleted T cells, or PBMCs.

Authors' methods: The assay estimated nucleated cells by amplifying reference gene primers. Data came from immunoSEQ multiplex PCR; TCRdb stores just in-frame clones and leaves some out. V and J calls and clone size come straight from that table; D and trimming were deduced from the DNA. This table holds 340,000 or so clones, around four fifths found once. Per the germline V gene, CDR1 is MNHEY and CDR2 is SMNVEV (reference sequence). V was clipped by 4 bases and J by 1 base; unmatched bases: 8. The CDR3 sequence is 16 residues long. The TCR comes from a man aged 25-45 years with active or convalescent COVID-19. The V and J genes are TRBV27 and TRBJ1-1; 8 nucleotides agree with TRBD1. Sequenced input: peripheral blood. This chain's CDR3 is CASSSDGQGTNTEAFF. The CDR3 nucleotides read TGTGCCAGCAGTTCCGACGGACAGGGAACGAACACTGAAGCTTTCTTT.